This T cell receptor beta chain was captured by sequencing in a study of radiotherapy plus CTLA-4 blockade in lung cancer. As for the study in general: Objective response rate was around 20%; disease control rate, approximately 28%. Study-level points and caveats: Peripheral blood showed expansion of tumor-derived TCR clones after radiotherapy and ipilimumab. Strongest reported response predictors: early blood clone changes and post-radiation interferon-beta.

For this clone: Its antigen is unknown.

CDR3 length: 16 residues. Per germline, CDR1 KGHSH and CDR2 LQKENI. Germline trimming cut 2 bases from V and 6 bases from J; bases unmatched to any gene: 8. Sequencing was performed with immunoSEQ multiplex PCR; in TCRdb, only in-frame clones are kept and a portion is missing. The sample yields roughly 40,000 clones, 79% seen once. Specimen: peripheral blood, collected from a patient treated with radiotherapy plus ipilimumab. The chain employs TRBV18 and TRBJ2-3, with 10 bases identical to TRBD2. The clonotype comes from a human donor with non-small cell lung cancer that progressed on radiotherapy plus ipilimumab. The CDR3 region has the DNA TGTGCCAGCTCACCAAGGAGCGGGGGGGCCTCTGATACGCAGTATTTT. It specifies CASSPRSGGASDTQYF. Drawing the rest from reference TRBV18 and TRBJ2-3, the complete variable domain is NAGVMQNPRHLVRRRGQEARLRCSPMKGHSHVYWYRQLPEEGLKFMVYLQKENIIDESGMPKERFSAEFPKEGPSILRIQQVVRGDSAAYFCASSPRSGGASDTQYFGPGTRLTVL.